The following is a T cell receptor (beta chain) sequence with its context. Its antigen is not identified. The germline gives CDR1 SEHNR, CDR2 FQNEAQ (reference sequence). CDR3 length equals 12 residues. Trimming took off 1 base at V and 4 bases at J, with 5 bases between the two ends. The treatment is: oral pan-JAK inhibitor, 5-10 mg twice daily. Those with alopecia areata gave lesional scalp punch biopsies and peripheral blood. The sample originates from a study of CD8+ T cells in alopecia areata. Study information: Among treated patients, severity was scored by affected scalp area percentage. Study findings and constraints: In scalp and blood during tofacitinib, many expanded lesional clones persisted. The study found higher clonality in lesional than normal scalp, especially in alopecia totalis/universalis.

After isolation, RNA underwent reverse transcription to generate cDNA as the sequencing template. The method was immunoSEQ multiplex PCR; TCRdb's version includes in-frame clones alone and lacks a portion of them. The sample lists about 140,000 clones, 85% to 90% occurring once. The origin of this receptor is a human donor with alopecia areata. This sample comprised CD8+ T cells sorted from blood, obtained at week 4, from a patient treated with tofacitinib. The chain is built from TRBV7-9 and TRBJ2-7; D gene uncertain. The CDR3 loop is CASSLGEYEQYF. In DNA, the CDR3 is TGTGCCAGCAGCTTAGGCGAGTACGAGCAGTACTTC.